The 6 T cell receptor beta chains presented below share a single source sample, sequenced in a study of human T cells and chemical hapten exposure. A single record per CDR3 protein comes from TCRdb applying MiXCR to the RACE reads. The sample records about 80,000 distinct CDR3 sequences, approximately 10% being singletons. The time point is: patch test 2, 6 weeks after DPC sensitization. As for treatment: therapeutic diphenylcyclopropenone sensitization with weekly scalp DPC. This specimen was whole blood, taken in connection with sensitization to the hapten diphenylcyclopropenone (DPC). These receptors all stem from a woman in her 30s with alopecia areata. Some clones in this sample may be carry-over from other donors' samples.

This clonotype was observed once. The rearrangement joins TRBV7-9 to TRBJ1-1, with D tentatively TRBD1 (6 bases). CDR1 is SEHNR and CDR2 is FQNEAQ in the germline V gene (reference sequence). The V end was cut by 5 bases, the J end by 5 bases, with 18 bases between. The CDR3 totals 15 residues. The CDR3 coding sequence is TGTGCCAGCAGCCGGGTAAAAACAGGGAGGACTGAAGCTTTCTTT. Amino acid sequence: CASSRVKTGRTEAFF. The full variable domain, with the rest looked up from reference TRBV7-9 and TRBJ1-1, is DTGVSQNPRHKITKRGQNVTFRCDPISEHNRLYWYRQTLGQGPEFLTYFQNEAQLEKSRLLSDRFSAERPKGSFSTLEIQRTEQGDSAMYLCASSRVKTGRTEAFFGQGTRLTVV.

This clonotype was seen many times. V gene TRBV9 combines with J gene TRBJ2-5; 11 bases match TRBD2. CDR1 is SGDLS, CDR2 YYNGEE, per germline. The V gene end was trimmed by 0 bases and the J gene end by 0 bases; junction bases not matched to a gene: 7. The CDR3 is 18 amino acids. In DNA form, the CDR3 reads TGTGCCAGCAGCGTAGGGATCCGACTAGCGGGGAACCAAGAGACCCAGTACTTC. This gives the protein CASSVGIRLAGNQETQYF. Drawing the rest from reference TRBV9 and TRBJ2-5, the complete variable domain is DSGVTQTPKHLITATGQRVTLRCSPRSGDLSVYWYQQSLDQGLQFLIQYYNGEERAKGNILERFSAQQFPDLHSELNLSSLELGDSALYFCASSVGIRLAGNQETQYFGPGTRLLVL.

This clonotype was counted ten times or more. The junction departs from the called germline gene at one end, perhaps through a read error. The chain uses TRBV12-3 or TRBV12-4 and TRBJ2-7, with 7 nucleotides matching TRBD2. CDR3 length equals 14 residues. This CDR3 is CASSEVGGRPPPHF. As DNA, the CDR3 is TGTGCCAGCAGCGAGGTTGGCGGGAGACCACCCCCGCACTTC.

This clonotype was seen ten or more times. The CDR3, as DNA: TGTGCCAGCTCACCCGGGTCTTACAATCAGCCCCAGCATTTT. Translated: CASSPGSYNQPQHF. The V call is TRBV18, the J call TRBJ1-5; D is undetermined. V was shortened by 3 bases and J by 3 bases, with 9 bases between the two germline ends. Per the germline V gene, CDR1 is KGHSH and CDR2 is LQKENI. The length of the CDR3 is 14 residues. The full variable domain, completed using reference TRBV18 and TRBJ1-5, is NAGVMQNPRHLVRRRGQEARLRCSPMKGHSHVYWYRQLPEEGLKFMVYLQKENIIDESGMPKERFSAEFPKEGPSILRIQQVVRGDSAAYFCASSPGSYNQPQHFGDGTRLSIL.

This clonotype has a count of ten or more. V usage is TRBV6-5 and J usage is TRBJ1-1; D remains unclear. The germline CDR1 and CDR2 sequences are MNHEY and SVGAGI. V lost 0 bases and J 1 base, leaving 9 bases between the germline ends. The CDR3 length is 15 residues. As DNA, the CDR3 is TGTGCCAGCAGTTACTCACCATCTCGGAACACTGAAGCTTTCTTT. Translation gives CASSYSPSRNTEAFF.

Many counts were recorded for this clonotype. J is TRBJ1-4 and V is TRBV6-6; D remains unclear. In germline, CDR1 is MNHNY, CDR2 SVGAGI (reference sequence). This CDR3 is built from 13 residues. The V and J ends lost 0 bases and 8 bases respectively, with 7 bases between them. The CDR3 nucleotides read TGTGCCAGCAGTTACTCAGGCAGCGAAAAACTGTTTTTT. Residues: CASSYSGSEKLFF.